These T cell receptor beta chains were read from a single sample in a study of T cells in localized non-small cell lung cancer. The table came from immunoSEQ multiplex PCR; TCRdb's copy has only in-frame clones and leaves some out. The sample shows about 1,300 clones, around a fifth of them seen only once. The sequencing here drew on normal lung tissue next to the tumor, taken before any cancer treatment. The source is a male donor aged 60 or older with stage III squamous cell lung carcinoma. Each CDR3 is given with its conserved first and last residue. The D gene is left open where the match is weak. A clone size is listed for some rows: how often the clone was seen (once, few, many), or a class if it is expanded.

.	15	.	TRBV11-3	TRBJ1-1	TGTGCCAGCAGCTCGCCCGACAGGCAGAACACTGAAGCTTTCTTT	CASSSPDRQNTEAFF
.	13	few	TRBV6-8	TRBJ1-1	TGTGCCAGCAGTCGAATACAGGGCTCTGAAGCTTTCTTT	CASSRIQGSEAFF
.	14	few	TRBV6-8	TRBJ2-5	TGTGCCAGCAGCCGGGACTCGGCTCAAGAGACCCAGTACTTC	CASSRDSAQETQYF
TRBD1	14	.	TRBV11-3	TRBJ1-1	TGTGCCAGCAGCTCACAGGGGGGGAACACTGAAGCTTTCTTT	CASSSQGGNTEAFF
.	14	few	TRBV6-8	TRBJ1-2	TGTGCCAGCAGGGAGGTAGGGCGTGACTATGGCTACACCTTC	CASREVGRDYGYTF
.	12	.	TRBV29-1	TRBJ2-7	TGCAGCGCCAGGACCGGCCCCTACGAGCAGTACTTC	CSARTGPYEQYF
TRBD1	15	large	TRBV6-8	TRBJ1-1	TGTGCCAGCAGTTCATCAGGGGGGATGAACACTGAAGCTTTCTTT	CASSSSGGMNTEAFF
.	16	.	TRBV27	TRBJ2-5	TGTGCCACCAGTGCCTTCGGACAACCTGGGGGCGAGACCCAGTACTTC	CATSAFGQPGGETQYF
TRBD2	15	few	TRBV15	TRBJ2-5	TGTGCCACCAGCAAACGGGGGGAGAGTAAAGAGACCCAGTACTTC	CATSKRGESKETQYF
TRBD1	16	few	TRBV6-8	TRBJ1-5	TGTGCCAGCACAGAATCAGGGGGAAGTAGCAATCAGCCCCAGCATTTT	CASTESGGSSNQPQHF
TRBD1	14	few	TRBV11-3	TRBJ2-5	TGTGCCAGCAGCCCACAGGGGCGCGGAGAGACCCAGTACTTC	CASSPQGRGETQYF
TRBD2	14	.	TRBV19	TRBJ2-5	TGTGCCAGTAGCCTAGCGGGGGGAATAGAGACCCAGTACTTC	CASSLAGGIETQYF
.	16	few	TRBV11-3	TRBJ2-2	TGTGCCAGCAGACGTCCGGGGCAGGGGCGGACCGGGGAGCTGTTTTTT	CASRRPGQGRTGELFF
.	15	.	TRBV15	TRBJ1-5	TGTGCCACCAGCAGAGAGACAGCTTTCAATCAGCCCCAGCATTTT	CATSRETAFNQPQHF
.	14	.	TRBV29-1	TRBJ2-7	TGCAGCGTTGACAGCAGCCGGGGTTCCTACGAGCAGTACTTC	CSVDSSRGSYEQYF
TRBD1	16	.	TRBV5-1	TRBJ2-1	TGCGCCAGCAGCCCAGGGGACAGGGGGTCCTACAATGAGCAGTTCTTC	CASSPGDRGSYNEQFF
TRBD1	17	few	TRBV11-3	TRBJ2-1	TGTGCCAGCAGCCAATTAGGACAGGGGCATGCCTACAATGAGCAGTTCTTC	CASSQLGQGHAYNEQFF
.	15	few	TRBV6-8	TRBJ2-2	TGTGCCAGCAGTTACCTACAGGGACCCACCGGGGAGCTGTTTTTT	CASSYLQGPTGELFF
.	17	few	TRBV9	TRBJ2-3	TGTGCCAGCAGCCTCCAGGGGACAAAGGGAAGCACAGATACGCAGTATTTT	CASSLQGTKGSTDTQYF
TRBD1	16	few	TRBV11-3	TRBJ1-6	TGTGCCAGCATCGTTTATGGGACAGGATATAATTCACCCCTCCACTTT	CASIVYGTGYNSPLHF
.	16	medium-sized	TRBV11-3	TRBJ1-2	TGTGCCAGCAGTTTTACCCCAGAAAGCTCTTCGTATGGCTACACCTTC	CASSFTPESSSYGYTF
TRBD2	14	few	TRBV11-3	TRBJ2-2	TGTGCCAGCAGCTTCGGGGGGAGCACCGGGGAGCTGTTTTTT	CASSFGGSTGELFF
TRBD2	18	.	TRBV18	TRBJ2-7	TGTGCCAGCTCACTGCGGACTAGCGGGGGCCTCGGAGGGAACGAGCAGTACTTC	CASSLRTSGGLGGNEQYF
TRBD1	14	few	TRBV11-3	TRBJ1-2	TGTGCCAGCAGCTTAGTGGGCAGGGGGGATGGCTACACCTTC	CASSLVGRGDGYTF
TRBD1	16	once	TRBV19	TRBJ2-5	TGTGCCAGTAGCCGCGTCCGGGCAGGGGGCCAGGAGACCCAGTACTTC	CASSRVRAGGQETQYF
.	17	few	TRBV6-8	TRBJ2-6	TGTGCCAGCAGCCGCCGGGTAGGGGAATCTGGGGCCAACGTCCTGACTTTC	CASSRRVGESGANVLTF
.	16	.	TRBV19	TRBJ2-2	TGTGCCAGTAGTAATGGTGGACTATCGGCCACCGGGGAGCTGTTTTTT	CASSNGGLSATGELFF
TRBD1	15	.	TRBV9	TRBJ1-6	TGTGCCAGCAATTATGTCCAGGGGGGAGGATCACCCCTCCACTTT	CASNYVQGGGSPLHF
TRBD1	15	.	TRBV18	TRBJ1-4	TGTGCCAGCTCACCCACAGGGGGGACTAATGAAAAACTGTTTTTT	CASSPTGGTNEKLFF
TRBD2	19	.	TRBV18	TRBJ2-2	TGTGCCAGCTCACCTCTCGGAACTAGCGGGGGGGCCTTTCACCGGGAGCTGTTTTTT	CASSPLGTSGGAFHRELFF
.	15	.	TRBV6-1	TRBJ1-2	TGTGCCAGCAGTGAAGGCGACAGGTTCCGGAAGGGCTACACCTTC	CASSEGDRFRKGYTF
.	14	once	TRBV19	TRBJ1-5	TGTGCCAGTAGTATCCTGGGGGGCACTCAGCCCCAGCATTTT	CASSILGGTQPQHF
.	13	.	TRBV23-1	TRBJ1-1	TGCGCCAGCAGCTTAGTCCAGAACACTGAAGCTTTCTTT	CASSLVQNTEAFF
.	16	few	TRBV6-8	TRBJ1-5	TGTGCCAGCATAATCACGAGGGGGGAGAGGGATCAGCCCCAGCATTTT	CASIITRGERDQPQHF
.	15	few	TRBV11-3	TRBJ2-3	TGTGCCAGCAGCCCTTATATTTCCGGCACAGATACGCAGTATTTT	CASSPYISGTDTQYF
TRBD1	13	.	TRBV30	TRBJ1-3	TGTGCCTGGGGGACAGGCTCTGGAAACACCATATATTTT	CAWGTGSGNTIYF
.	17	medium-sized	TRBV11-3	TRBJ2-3	TGTGCCAGCAGCTTAGAAGGGGGGGCGATCGGCACAGATACGCAGTATTTT	CASSLEGGAIGTDTQYF
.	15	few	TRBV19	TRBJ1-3	TGTGCCAGTAGTAAGGGCTCCGGCCCGTGGGACACCATATATTTT	CASSKGSGPWDTIYF
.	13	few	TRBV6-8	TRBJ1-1	TGTGCCAGCAGTTACGAGATGAACACTGAAGCTTTCTTT	CASSYEMNTEAFF
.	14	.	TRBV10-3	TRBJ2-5	TGTGCCATCAGTGAGAGGGGGGGGATAGAGACCCAGTACTTC	CAISERGGIETQYF
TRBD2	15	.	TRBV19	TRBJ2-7	TGTGCCAGTCGAGAGCGGGGGGCCGATCTCCACGAGCAGTACTTC	CASRERGADLHEQYF
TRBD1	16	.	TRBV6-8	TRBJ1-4	TGTGCCAGCAGCCCCCTTCCGGCCAGGGGGCATGAAAAACTGTTTTTT	CASSPLPARGHEKLFF
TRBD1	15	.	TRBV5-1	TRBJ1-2	TGCGCCAGCAGCCCGTCACAGGGGGTACCTTCGGGCTACACCTTC	CASSPSQGVPSGYTF
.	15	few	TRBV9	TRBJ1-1	TGTGCCAGCAGCGTAGGGGGGATGAGGAACACTGAAGCTTTCTTT	CASSVGGMRNTEAFF
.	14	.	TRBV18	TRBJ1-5	TGTGCCAGCTCACCGGGACTGATCAATCAGCCCCAGCATTTT	CASSPGLINQPQHF
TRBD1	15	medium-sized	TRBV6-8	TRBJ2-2	TGTGCCAGCAGTTACTCGACAGGGACCACCGGGGAGCTGTTTTTT	CASSYSTGTTGELFF
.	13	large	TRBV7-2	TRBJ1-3	TGTGCCAGCAGCCTGACAGCTGGAAACACCATATATTTT	CASSLTAGNTIYF